One sample yielded the 9 T cell receptor beta chains listed below, sequenced in a study of cytomegalovirus exposure and HLA in healthy donors. Produced via immunoSEQ multiplex PCR; TCRdb's table is partial and in-frame only. The profile shows more than 95,000 clones, roughly nine tenths of them singletons. Sample: PBMCs. These receptors came from a woman aged 18-29 years in good health and CMV-seropositive.

The chain links TRBV4-1 to TRBJ2-1, with D possibly TRBD1 on 5 matching bases. Germline V gene lookup returns CDR1 MGHRA and CDR2 YSYEKL. This CDR3 is built from 16 residues. With 1 base removed from V and 6 bases from J, the gap between germline ends came to 16 bases. The CDR3 nucleotides are TGCGCCAGCAGCCAAGTAGGTCGGTCCAGGGCCAATGAGCAGTTCTTC. Translating it yields CASSQVGRSRANEQFF.

In nucleotides, the CDR3 is TGTGCCAGCAGTGGACAGGGTATTTTCGAAAAACTGTTTTTT. As protein: CASSGQGIFEKLFF. This chain links TRBV6-6 with TRBJ1-4; TRBD1 matches at 8 bases. The CDR3 contains 14 residues. With 5 bases clipped from V and 8 bases from J, the junction kept 7 bases outside the gene matches. Germline V CDR1 and CDR2: MNHNY, SVGAGI (reference sequence).

This clone was detected only once. This sequence joins TRBV20-1 and TRBJ1-5; D gene ambiguous. The CDR3 is 11 residues long. CDR1 DFQATT and CDR2 SNEGSKA come from the germline V gene (reference sequence). V lost 3 bases and J 7 bases, leaving 7 bases between the germline ends. CDR3 protein: CSASSSQPQHF. CDR3 nucleotides: TGCAGTGCTAGCTCTTCGCAGCCCCAGCATTTT.

The chain combines TRBV14 with TRBJ2-2; 7 nucleotides match TRBD1. CDR1 is SGHDN and CDR2 is FVKESK in the germline V gene. This CDR3 is built from 15 residues. The J segment lost 8 bases and the V segment lost 1 base, leaving 7 bases of the junction unmatched. CDR3 in amino acids: CASSQVRGPKGELFF. CDR3 nucleotide sequence: TGTGCCAGCAGCCAAGTGAGGGGGCCTAAAGGGGAGCTGTTTTTT.

This sequence joins TRBV11-3 and TRBJ1-2, with TRBD1 as a possible D gene (6 bases). Germline CDR1 reads SGHNT; CDR2 reads YENEEA. This CDR3 has 14 residues. V lost 1 base, J lost 8 bases, and 14 bases lay in between. CDR3 nucleotide sequence: TGTGCCAGCAGCTTAGGAGAGACAGGATTCGGCTACACCTTC. This translates into CASSLGETGFGYTF.

The V gene is TRBV6-5, the J gene TRBJ2-7, with TRBD1 identical over 8 bases. The CDR3 totals 13 residues. V lost 6 bases to trimming and J lost 7 bases; unmatched junction nucleotides: 8. Germline V gene sequence: CDR1 MNHEY, CDR2 SVGAGI. In nucleotides, the CDR3 is TGTGCCAGCAGAGGACAGGGAGGTCGGGAGCAGTACTTC. It codes for CASRGQGGREQYF.

The chain carries TRBV19 and TRBJ1-5, with TRBD1 matching 8 bases. V lost 4 bases and J lost 0; bases outside the gene matches: 8. Germline assignment: CDR1 LNHDA and CDR2 SQIVND (reference sequence). The CDR3 spans 17 residues. The CDR3: CASSTRQGQVSNQPQHF. The DNA for the CDR3 is TGTGCCAGTAGTACTAGACAGGGGCAGGTTAGCAATCAGCCCCAGCATTTT.

This clone occurred a few times. V is TRBV7-2 and J is TRBJ2-7; weak D call: TRBD2 (7 bases). Trimming took 5 bases from V and 0 from J, leaving 14 bases between them. The CDR3 consists of 15 residues. Germline V gives CDR1 SGHTA, CDR2 FQGNSA. The CDR3 DNA follows: TGTGCCAGCAGCCGGCGGGGGCAGAGCTCCTACGAGCAGTACTTC. Translation: CASSRRGQSSYEQYF. Full variable domain (remainder filled in from reference TRBV7-2 and TRBJ2-7): GAGVSQSPSNKVTEKGKDVELRCDPISGHTALYWYRQSLGQGLEFLIYFQGNSAPDKSGLPSDRFSAERTGGSVSTLTIQRTQQEDSAVYLCASSRRGQSSYEQYFGPGTRLTVT.

The V and J genes are TRBV7-9 and TRBJ2-3; 7 bases align to TRBD1. Per the germline V gene, CDR1 is SEHNR and CDR2 is FQNEAQ (reference sequence). The CDR3 sequence is 16 residues long. The ends lost 4 bases at V and 6 bases at J; junction bases unmatched: 13. CDR3 DNA sequence: TGTGCCAGCAGCTCCCGTTGGGGACAGTCTCAGGATACGCAGTATTTT. This encodes CASSSRWGQSQDTQYF.